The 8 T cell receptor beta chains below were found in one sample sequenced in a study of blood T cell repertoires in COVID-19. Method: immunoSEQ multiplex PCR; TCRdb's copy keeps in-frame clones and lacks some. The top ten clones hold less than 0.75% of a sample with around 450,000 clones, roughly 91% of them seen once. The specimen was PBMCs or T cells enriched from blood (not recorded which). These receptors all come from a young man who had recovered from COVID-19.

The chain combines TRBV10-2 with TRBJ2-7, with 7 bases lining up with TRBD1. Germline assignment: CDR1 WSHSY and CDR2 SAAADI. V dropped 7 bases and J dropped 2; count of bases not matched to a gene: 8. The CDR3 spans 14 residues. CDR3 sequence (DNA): TGCGCCAGCAATCCATGGCAGGGGGCCTACGAGCAGTACTTC. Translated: CASNPWQGAYEQYF.

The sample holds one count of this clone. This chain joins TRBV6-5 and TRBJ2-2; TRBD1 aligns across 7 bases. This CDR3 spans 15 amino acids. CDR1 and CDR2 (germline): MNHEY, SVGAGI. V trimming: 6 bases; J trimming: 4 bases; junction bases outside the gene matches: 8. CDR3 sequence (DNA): TGTGCCAGCAGACCCCAAGGACAGGTCACCGGGGAGCTGTTTTTT. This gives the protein CASRPQGQVTGELFF.

This CDR3 reads CASRDWGGNEKLFF. CDR3 bases: TGTGCCAGCAGGGACTGGGGGGGAAATGAAAAACTGTTTTTT. The chain joins TRBV6-5 to TRBJ1-4; tentative D call: TRBD1 (5 bases). Looked up from germline, CDR1 is MNHEY and CDR2 is SVGAGI. CDR3 length equals 14 residues. Trimming took off 6 bases at V and 5 bases at J, with 13 bases between the two ends.

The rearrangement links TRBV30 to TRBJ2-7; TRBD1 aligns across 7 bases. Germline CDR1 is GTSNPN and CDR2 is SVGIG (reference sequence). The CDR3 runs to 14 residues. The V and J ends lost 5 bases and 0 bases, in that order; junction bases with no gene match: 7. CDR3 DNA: TGTGCCTGGGAGAAACAGGGGAGCTCCTACGAGCAGTACTTC. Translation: CAWEKQGSSYEQYF.

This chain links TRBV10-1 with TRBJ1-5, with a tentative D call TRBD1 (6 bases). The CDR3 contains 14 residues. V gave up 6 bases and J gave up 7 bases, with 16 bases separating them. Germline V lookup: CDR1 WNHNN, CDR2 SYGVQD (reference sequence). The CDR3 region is CASSAGTSGQPQHF. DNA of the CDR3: TGCGCCAGCAGCGCCGGGACATCAGGCCAGCCCCAGCATTTT.

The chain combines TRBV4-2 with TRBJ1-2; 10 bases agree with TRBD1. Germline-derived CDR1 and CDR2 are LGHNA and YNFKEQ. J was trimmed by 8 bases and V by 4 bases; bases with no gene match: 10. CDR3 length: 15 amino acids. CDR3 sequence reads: CASSLRDRGVGGYTF. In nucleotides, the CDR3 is TGTGCCAGCAGCCTCCGGGACAGGGGAGTCGGGGGCTACACCTTC.

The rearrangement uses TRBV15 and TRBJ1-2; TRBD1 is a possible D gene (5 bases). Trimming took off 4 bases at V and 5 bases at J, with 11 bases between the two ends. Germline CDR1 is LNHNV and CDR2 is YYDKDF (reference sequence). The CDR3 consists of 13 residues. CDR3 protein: CATSTGGGYGYTF. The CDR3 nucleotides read TGTGCCACCAGCACCGGGGGGGGTTATGGCTACACCTTC.

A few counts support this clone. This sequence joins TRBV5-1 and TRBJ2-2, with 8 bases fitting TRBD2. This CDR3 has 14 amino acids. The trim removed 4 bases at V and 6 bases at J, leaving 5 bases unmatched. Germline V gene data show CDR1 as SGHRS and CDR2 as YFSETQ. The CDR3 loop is CASSAGRGAGELFF. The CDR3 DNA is TGCGCCAGCAGCGCCGGGCGGGGGGCCGGGGAGCTGTTTTTT.